Following are 18 T cell receptor beta chains from one sample sequenced in a study of blood T cell repertoires in COVID-19. The data were produced by immunoSEQ multiplex PCR, yet TCRdb's version contains in-frame clones alone and is incomplete. The repertoire has under 200,000 clones, 80% of them found once; the top ten carry approximately 6.9%. The specimen was peripheral blood. These receptors were collected from a man aged 55-75 years with acute or convalescent COVID-19.

The chain joins TRBV20-1 to TRBJ2-1, with unresolved D. CDR3 length: 10 amino acids. Trimming removed 6 bases at V and 7 bases at J, with 7 bases between. CDR1 and CDR2 from the germline V gene are DFQATT and SNEGSKA (reference sequence). The CDR3 sequence: CSAVLNEQFF. The CDR3 DNA reads TGCAGTGCAGTACTTAATGAGCAGTTCTTC.

Only a few counts were recorded for this clone. V usage is TRBV11-2 and J usage is TRBJ2-7; a weak D match, TRBD1 (6 bases). The germline V gene encodes CDR1 SGHAT and CDR2 FQNNGV. The V end was cut by 5 bases, the J end by 7 bases, with 24 bases between. This CDR3 is 16 amino acids long. CDR3 bases: TGTGCCAGCAGCCAGGGGCCGCTTAGGGCAGGGCGGGAGCAGTACTTC. It specifies CASSQGPLRAGREQYF.

The chain employs TRBV7-6 and TRBJ2-7; D perhaps matches TRBD2 (5 bases). Trimming stripped 2 bases from V and 2 bases from J, with 13 bases between. CDR3 length equals 15 residues. Germline V gives CDR1 SGHVS, CDR2 FNYEAQ. DNA of the CDR3: TGTGCCAGCAGCTTACTAGCCCAGAGCCCCTACGAGCAGTACTTC. Translated, it gives CASSLLAQSPYEQYF.

The chain is built from TRBV11-1 and TRBJ2-7, with a tentative D call TRBD2 (6 bases). The V end lost 5 bases, the J end lost 0 bases, and 11 bases lay between the germline ends. The CDR3 totals 14 residues. Germline-derived CDR1 and CDR2 are SGHAT and FQDESV (reference sequence). In DNA form, the CDR3 reads TGTGCCAGCAGCCGGTGGACTACCTCCTACGAGCAGTACTTC. As protein: CASSRWTTSYEQYF.

The chain combines TRBV19 with TRBJ1-2, with 8 bases that match TRBD1. V was pared by 5 bases and J by 4 bases, with 12 bases of the junction left unmatched. This CDR3 is 16 amino acids long. Germline V CDR1 and CDR2: LNHDA, SQIVND (reference sequence). The CDR3, as DNA: TGTGCCAGTAGTTCCACAACCACGACAGGGGCCTATGGCTACACCTTC. Residues: CASSSTTTTGAYGYTF.

The chain has TRBV7-3 and TRBJ1-3, with 9 positions matching TRBD1. This CDR3 is 15 amino acids long. J was trimmed by 4 bases and V by 5 bases; bases with no gene match: 6. The germline CDR1 and CDR2 sequences are SGHTA and FQGTGA. The CDR3 bases are TGTGCCAGCAGCATGGACAGGGGAGCCGGAAACACCATATATTTT. Its translation: CASSMDRGAGNTIYF.

V usage is TRBV7-2 and J usage is TRBJ2-1, with D unclear. Germline values: CDR1 SGHTA, CDR2 FQGNSA. The CDR3 consists of 12 residues. Trimming stripped 0 bases from V and 15 bases from J, with 12 bases between. CDR3 nucleotides: TGTGCCAGCAGCTTAGCGCTGAGAGGATTGTTCTTC. It yields the protein CASSLALRGLFF.

The genes are TRBV30 and TRBJ1-5, with 12 bases matching TRBD1. Germline-derived CDR1 and CDR2 are GTSNPN and SVGIG (reference sequence). J lost 6 bases, V lost 2 bases, and 14 bases had no gene match. This CDR3 region has 18 residues. The CDR3, as DNA: TGTGCCTGGAGTAGTAGGGGGACAGGGGGCTCGGGGCGTCAGCCCCAGCATTTT. Translation gives CAWSSRGTGGSGRQPQHF.

The genes are TRBV15 and TRBJ2-7; D unclear. The V gene lost 0 bases and the J gene lost 2 bases, with 8 bases spanning the gap. There are 14 residues in the CDR3. Germline CDR1 LNHNV, CDR2 YYDKDF (reference sequence). CDR3 nucleotide sequence: TGTGCCACCAGCAGAGACAGTACAGCCTACGAGCAGTACTTC. Amino acid sequence: CATSRDSTAYEQYF.

This clone was observed a few times. The rearrangement links TRBV6-1 to TRBJ2-7; 8 nucleotides match TRBD2. V lost 6 bases, J lost 2 bases, and 9 bases stayed unmatched. The CDR3 extends over 15 amino acids. CDR1 is MNHNS, CDR2 SASEGT, per germline. Here the CDR3 DNA reads TGTGCCAGCAGCCTCATCGGGCGGGGGGCCTACGAGCAGTACTTC. Translation: CASSLIGRGAYEQYF.

DNA for the CDR3: TGTGCCAGCAGCCCTGGGACAGGGGGGGGACGTGGCTACACCTTC. Its protein is CASSPGTGGGRGYTF. This chain uses TRBV3-1 (or the pseudogene TRBV3-2) with TRBJ1-2; TRBD1 matches at 11 bases. V lost 4 bases to trimming and J lost 7 bases; unmatched junction nucleotides: 8. Germline V lookup: CDR1 LGHDT, CDR2 YNNKEL (reference sequence). This CDR3 is 15 amino acids long.

The chain couples TRBV2 to TRBJ1-5; a possible D gene is TRBD1 (5 bases). The V gene's germline CDR1 is SNHLY and CDR2 FYNNEI. The CDR3 extends over 13 amino acids. Trimming pared 8 bases from V and 0 bases from J, leaving 8 bases between. CDR3 region: CASVRDSNQPQHF. The CDR3 DNA reads TGTGCCAGCGTCAGGGATAGCAATCAGCCCCAGCATTTT. The variable domain in full, with the rest retrieved from reference TRBV2 and TRBJ1-5, is EPEVTQTPSHQVTQMGQEVILRCVPISNHLYFYWYRQILGQKVEFLVSFYNNEISEKSEIFDDQFSVERPDGSNFTLKIRSTKLEDSAMYFCASVRDSNQPQHFGDGTRLSIL.

The rearrangement joins TRBV3-1 (or the pseudogene TRBV3-2) to TRBJ1-3; the D is unclear. The germline CDR1 and CDR2 sequences are LGHDT and YNNKEL (reference sequence). The CDR3 has 15 residues. Trimming removed 3 bases at V and 1 base at J, with 10 bases between. The CDR3 nucleotides read TGTGCCAGCAGCCAGGAACAGTTATCTGGAAACACCATATATTTT. This sequence encodes CASSQEQLSGNTIYF.

The chain couples TRBV2 to TRBJ1-1; D is uncertain. The CDR3 is 14 amino acids. Germline V gene data show CDR1 as SNHLY and CDR2 as FYNNEI. The V gene lost 6 bases and the J gene lost 7 bases, with 18 bases spanning the gap. In DNA, the CDR3 is TGTGCCAGCAGGCGGGTGGATAGTAAGGATGAAGCTTTCTTT. Its protein is CASRRVDSKDEAFF. Filled out from reference TRBV2 and TRBJ1-1, the complete variable domain reads EPEVTQTPSHQVTQMGQEVILRCVPISNHLYFYWYRQILGQKVEFLVSFYNNEISEKSEIFDDQFSVERPDGSNFTLKIRSTKLEDSAMYFCASRRVDSKDEAFFGQGTRLTVV.

Concerning this clone: Other DNA sequences in the sample encode the same CDR3. The chain joins TRBV25-1 to TRBJ2-7; D possibly corresponds to TRBD1 (6 bases). Germline V gene sequence: CDR1 MGHDK, CDR2 SYGVNS. This CDR3 is built from 12 residues. The ends were cut back, 2 bases at V and 6 bases at J, with 8 bases in the middle. The CDR3 region is CASSETGIEQYF. The CDR3 DNA reads TGTGCCAGCAGTGAAACAGGGATCGAGCAGTACTTC.

Comment on this clone: Germline is not matched at one junction end, which may reflect a read error. This chain links TRBV7-2 with TRBJ2-1, with 8 nucleotides matching TRBD1. The CDR3 has 15 amino acids. Germline CDR1 reads SGHTA; CDR2 reads FQGNSA. CDR3: CASSLAPMDRAEQFF. The DNA of the CDR3 is TGTGCCAGCAGCCTAGCACCTATGGACAGGGCTGAGCAGTTCTTC.

This chain links TRBV7-3 with TRBJ2-3; 10 bases line up with TRBD2. V dropped 2 bases and J dropped 2; count of bases not matched to a gene: 4. The germline CDR1 and CDR2 sequences are SGHTA and FQGTGA. This CDR3 has 16 amino acids. The CDR3 reads CASSLEAGGITDTQYF. CDR3 nucleotide sequence: TGTGCCAGCAGCTTAGAAGCGGGGGGGATCACAGATACGCAGTATTTT.

With respect to this clone: Distinct nucleotide sequences in the sample also encode this CDR3. The chain uses TRBV3-1 (or the pseudogene TRBV3-2) and TRBJ2-1, with TRBD1 identical over 9 bases. Looked up from germline, CDR1 is LGHDT and CDR2 is YNNKEL (reference sequence). V lost 2 bases, J lost 3 bases, and 8 bases stayed unmatched. The CDR3 runs to 17 residues. The CDR3 sequence: CASSQLVRDRDYNEQFF. CDR3 in DNA: TGTGCCAGCAGCCAATTAGTCCGGGACAGGGACTACAATGAGCAGTTCTTC.